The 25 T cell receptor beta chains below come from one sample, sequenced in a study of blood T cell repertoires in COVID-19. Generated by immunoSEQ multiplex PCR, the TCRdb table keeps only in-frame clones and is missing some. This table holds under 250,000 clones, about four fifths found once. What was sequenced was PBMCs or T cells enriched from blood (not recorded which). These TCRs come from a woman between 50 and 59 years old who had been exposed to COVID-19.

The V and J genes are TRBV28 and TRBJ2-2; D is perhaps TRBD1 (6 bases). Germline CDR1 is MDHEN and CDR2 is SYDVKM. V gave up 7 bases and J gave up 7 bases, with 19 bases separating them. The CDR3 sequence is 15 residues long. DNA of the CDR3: TGTGCCAGCAAAGGACAGCCCCTTCCCGGCGGGGAGCTGTTTTTT. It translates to CASKGQPLPGGELFF.

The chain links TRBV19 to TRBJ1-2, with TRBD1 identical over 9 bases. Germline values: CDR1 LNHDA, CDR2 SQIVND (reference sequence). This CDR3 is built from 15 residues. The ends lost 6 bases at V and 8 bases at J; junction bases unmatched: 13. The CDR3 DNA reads TGTGCCAGTAGCACCTCCGGGACAGGGATGTTCGGCTACACCTTC. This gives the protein CASSTSGTGMFGYTF.

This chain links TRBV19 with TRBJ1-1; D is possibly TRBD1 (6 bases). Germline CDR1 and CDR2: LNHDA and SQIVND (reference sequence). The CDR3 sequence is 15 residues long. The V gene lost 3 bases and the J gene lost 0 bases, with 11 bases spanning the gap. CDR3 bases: TGTGCCAGTAGTATCCCTGGACAGATGAACACTGAAGCTTTCTTT. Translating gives CASSIPGQMNTEAFF.

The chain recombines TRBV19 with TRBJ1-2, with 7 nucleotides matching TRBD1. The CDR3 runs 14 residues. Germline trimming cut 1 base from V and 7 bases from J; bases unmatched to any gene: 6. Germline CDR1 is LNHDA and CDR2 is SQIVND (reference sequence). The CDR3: CASSIAGDRVGYTF. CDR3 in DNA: TGTGCCAGTAGTATAGCAGGAGACAGGGTTGGCTACACCTTC. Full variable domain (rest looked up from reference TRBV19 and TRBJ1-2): DGGITQSPKYLFRKEGQNVTLSCEQNLNHDAMYWYRQDPGQGLRLIYYSQIVNDFQKGDIAEGYSVSREKKESFPLTVTSAQKNPTAFYLCASSIAGDRVGYTFGSGTRLTVV.

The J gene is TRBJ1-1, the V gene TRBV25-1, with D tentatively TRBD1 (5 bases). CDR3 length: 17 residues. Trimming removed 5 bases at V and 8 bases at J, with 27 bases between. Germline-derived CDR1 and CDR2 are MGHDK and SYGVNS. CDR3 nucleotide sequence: TGTGCCAGCAGTCCCCGGGTGGGGCCGCACAATACTCGAGAAGCTTTCTTT. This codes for CASSPRVGPHNTREAFF.

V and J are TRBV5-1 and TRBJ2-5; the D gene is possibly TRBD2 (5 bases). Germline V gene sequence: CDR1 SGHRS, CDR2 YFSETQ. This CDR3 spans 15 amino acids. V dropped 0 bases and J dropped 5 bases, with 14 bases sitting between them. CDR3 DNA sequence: TGCGCCAGCAGCTTGGGGGCCACATGGAGGGAGACCCAGTACTTC. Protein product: CASSLGATWRETQYF.

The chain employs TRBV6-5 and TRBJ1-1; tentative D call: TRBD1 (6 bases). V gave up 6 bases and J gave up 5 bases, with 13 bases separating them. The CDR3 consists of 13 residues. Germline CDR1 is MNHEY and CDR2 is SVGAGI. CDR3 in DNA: TGTGCCAGCAGCATCTACAGGGATACTGAAGCTTTCTTT. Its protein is CASSIYRDTEAFF.

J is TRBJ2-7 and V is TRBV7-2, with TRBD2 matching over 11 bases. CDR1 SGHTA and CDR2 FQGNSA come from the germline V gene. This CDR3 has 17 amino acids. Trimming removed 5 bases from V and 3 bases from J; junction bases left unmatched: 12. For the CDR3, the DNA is TGTGCCAGCAGCCCCCTCTCTAGCGGGGGGTTCATCTACGAGCAGTACTTC. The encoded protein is CASSPLSSGGFIYEQYF.

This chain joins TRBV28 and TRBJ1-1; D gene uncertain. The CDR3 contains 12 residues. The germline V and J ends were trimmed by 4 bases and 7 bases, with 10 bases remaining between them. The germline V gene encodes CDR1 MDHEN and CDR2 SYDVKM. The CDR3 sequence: CASSSRFVEAFF. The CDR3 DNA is TGTGCCAGCAGTTCCCGGTTTGTTGAAGCTTTCTTT.

The CDR3 protein is CASSSRGSGSSPLHF. The CDR3 DNA reads TGTGCCAGCTCATCCCGCGGCAGTGGGAGTTCACCCCTCCACTTT. This sequence joins TRBV13 and TRBJ1-6, with unresolved D. The CDR3 sequence is 15 residues long. Between the trimmed V and J ends, which lost 8 bases and 9 bases, there was a span of 20 bases. Germline V gene data show CDR1 as PRHDT and CDR2 as FYEKMQ (reference sequence).

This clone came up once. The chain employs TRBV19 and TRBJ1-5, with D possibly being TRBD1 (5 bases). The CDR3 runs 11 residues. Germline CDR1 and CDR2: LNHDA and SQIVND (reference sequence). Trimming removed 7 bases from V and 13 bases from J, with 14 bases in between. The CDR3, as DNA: TGTGCCAGTATGTTGGCGGGGGAACAGCATTTT. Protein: CASMLAGEQHF.

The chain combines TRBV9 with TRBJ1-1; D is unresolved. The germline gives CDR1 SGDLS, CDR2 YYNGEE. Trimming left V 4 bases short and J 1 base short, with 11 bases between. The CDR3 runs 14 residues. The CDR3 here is CASSIDDSNTEAFF. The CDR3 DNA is TGTGCCAGCAGCATAGACGACTCGAACACTGAAGCTTTCTTT.

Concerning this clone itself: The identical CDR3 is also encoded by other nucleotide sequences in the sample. The CDR3 here is CASSSGLSTDTQYF. CDR3 sequence (DNA): TGTGCCAGCAGTTCGGGACTAAGCACAGATACGCAGTATTTT. This chain links TRBV2 with TRBJ2-3; 7 nucleotides line up with TRBD2. This CDR3 has 14 amino acids. Trimming at V came to 5 bases and at J to 0 bases, leaving 2 bases not matched to a gene. Germline lookup yields CDR1 SNHLY and CDR2 FYNNEI.

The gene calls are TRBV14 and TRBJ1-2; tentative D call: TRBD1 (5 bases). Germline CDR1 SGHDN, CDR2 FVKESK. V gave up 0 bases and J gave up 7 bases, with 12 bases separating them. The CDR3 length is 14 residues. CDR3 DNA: TGTGCCAGCAGCCAAGATCTGTTCGGGGGTGGCTACACCTTC. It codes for CASSQDLFGGGYTF.

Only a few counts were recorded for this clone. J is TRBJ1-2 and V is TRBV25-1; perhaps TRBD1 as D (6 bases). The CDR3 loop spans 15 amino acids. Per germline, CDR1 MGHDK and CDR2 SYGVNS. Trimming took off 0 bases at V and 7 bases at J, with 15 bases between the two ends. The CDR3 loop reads CASSEYDKGGSGYTF. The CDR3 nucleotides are TGTGCCAGCAGTGAATATGACAAAGGGGGATCTGGCTACACCTTC.

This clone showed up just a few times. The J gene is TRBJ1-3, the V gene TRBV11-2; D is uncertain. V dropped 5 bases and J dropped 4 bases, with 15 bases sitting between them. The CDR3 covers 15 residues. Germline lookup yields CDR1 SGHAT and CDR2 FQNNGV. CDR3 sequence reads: CASSQVRDRGNTIYF. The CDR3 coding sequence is TGTGCCAGCAGCCAGGTGCGGGATAGGGGAAACACCATATATTTT. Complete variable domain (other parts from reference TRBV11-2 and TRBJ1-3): EAGVAQSPRYKIIEKRQSVAFWCNPISGHATLYWYQQILGQGPKLLIQFQNNGVVDDSQLPKDRFSAERLKGVDSTLKIQPAKLEDSAVYLCASSQVRDRGNTIYFGEGSWLTVV.

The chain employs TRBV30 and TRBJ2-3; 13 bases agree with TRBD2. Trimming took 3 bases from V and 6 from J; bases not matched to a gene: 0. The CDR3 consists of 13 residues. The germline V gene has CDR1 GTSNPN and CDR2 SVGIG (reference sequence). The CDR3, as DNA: TGTGCCTGGAGGGGACTAGCGGGGGATACGCAGTATTTT. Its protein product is CAWRGLAGDTQYF.

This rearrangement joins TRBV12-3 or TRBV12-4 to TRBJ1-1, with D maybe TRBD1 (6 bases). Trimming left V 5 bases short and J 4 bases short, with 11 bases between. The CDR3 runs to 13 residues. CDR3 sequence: CASSLGTPTEAFF. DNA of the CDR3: TGTGCCAGCAGTCTAGGGACACCCACTGAAGCTTTCTTT.

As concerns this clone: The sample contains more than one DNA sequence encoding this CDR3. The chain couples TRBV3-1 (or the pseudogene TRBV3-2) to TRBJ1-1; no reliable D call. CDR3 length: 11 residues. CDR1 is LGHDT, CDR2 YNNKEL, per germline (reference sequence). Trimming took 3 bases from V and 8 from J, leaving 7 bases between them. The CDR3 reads CASSQGREAFF. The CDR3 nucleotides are TGTGCCAGCAGCCAGGGCAGGGAAGCTTTCTTT.

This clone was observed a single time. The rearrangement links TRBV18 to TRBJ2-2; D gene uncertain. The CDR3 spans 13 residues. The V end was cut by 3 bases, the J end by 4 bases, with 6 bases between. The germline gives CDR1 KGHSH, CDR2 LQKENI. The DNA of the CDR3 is TGTGCCAGCTCACCCCCAGTCACCGGGGAGCTGTTTTTT. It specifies CASSPPVTGELFF.

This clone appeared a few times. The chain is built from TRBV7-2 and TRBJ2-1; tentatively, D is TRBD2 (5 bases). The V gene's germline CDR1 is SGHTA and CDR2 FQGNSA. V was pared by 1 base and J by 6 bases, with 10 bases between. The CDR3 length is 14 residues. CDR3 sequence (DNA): TGTGCCAGCAGCTTAGACGGCCGGGGCAATGAGCAGTTCTTC. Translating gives CASSLDGRGNEQFF.

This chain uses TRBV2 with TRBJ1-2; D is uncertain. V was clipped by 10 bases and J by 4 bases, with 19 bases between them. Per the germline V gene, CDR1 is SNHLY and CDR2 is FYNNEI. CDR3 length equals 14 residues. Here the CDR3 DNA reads TGTGCCACCCCCGGGAGGAGCCCGGTCTATGGCTACACCTTC. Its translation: CATPGRSPVYGYTF.

The CDR3 region has the DNA TGCGCCAGCAGCCAAGGGCCCGGGACAGGGGCTGAAAAACTGTTTTTT. It is translated as CASSQGPGTGAEKLFF. The rearrangement links TRBV4-1 to TRBJ1-4; TRBD1 aligns across 10 bases. With V trimmed by 1 base and J by 7 bases, 6 bases remained unmatched. This CDR3 is built from 16 residues. Germline V gives CDR1 MGHRA, CDR2 YSYEKL.

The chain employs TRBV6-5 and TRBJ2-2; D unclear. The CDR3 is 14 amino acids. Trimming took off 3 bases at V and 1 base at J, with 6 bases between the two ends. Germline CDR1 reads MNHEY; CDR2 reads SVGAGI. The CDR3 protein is CASSYVRNTGELFF. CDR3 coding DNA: TGTGCCAGCAGTTATGTTAGGAACACCGGGGAGCTGTTTTTT.

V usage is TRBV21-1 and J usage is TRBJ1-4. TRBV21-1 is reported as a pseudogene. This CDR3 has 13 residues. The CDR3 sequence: CASNTRTNEKLFF. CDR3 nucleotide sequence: TGTGCCAGCAACACGAGGACTAATGAAAAACTGTTTTTT.